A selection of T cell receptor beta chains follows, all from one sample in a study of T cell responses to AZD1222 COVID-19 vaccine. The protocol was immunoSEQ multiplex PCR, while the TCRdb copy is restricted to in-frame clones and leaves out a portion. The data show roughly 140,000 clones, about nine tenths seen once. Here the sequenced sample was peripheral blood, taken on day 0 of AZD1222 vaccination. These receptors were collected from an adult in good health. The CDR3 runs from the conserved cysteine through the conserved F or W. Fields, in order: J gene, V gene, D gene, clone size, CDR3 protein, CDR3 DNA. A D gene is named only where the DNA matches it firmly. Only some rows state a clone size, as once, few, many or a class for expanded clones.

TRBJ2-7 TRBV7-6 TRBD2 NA CASSLFGGDYEQYF TGTGCCAGCAGCTTATTCGGGGGGGACTACGAGCAGTACTTC
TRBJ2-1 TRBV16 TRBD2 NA CASSQSPREGRIYNEQFF TGTGCCAGCAGCCAATCCCCGCGGGAGGGCCGAATCTACAATGAGCAGTTCTTC
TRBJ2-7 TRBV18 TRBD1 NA CASSPPTGTGVNEQYF TGTGCCAGCTCACCACCAACCGGGACAGGAGTTAACGAGCAGTACTTC
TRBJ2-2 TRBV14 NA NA CASSQVGRGFTGELFF TGTGCCAGCAGCCAAGTAGGGCGAGGTTTCACCGGGGAGCTGTTTTTT
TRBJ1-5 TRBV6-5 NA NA CASSRDSNQPQHF TGTGCCAGCAGTCGGGACAGCAATCAGCCCCAGCATTTT
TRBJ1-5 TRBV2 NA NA CASSESRNQPQHF TGTGCCAGCAGTGAGAGCAGAAATCAGCCCCAGCATTTT
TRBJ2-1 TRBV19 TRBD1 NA CASSPGGTEYNEQFF TGTGCCAGTAGTCCCGGTGGGACAGAATATAATGAGCAGTTCTTC
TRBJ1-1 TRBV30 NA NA CACLGHTEAFF TGTGCCTGCTTAGGGCACACTGAAGCTTTCTTT
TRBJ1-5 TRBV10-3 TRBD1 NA CAIREDRGDQPQHF TGTGCCATCAGAGAGGACAGGGGAGATCAGCCCCAGCATTTT
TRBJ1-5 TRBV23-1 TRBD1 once CASSQDGGRTGCSGGNQPQHF TGCGCCAGCAGTCAAGACGGTGGCAGGACAGGTTGCTCCGGGGGCAATCAGCCCCAGCATTTT
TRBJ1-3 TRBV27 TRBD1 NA CASSLQGAGNTIYF TGTGCCAGCAGTTTACAGGGGGCTGGAAACACCATATATTTT
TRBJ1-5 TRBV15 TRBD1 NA CATSRGDRVQPQHF TGTGCCACCAGCAGGGGCGACAGGGTTCAGCCCCAGCATTTT
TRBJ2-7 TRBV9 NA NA CASSATTGPADYEQYF TGTGCCAGCAGCGCGACAACGGGACCCGCAGACTACGAGCAGTACTTC
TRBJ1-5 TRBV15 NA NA CATSSNQPQHF TGTGCCACCAGCTCCAATCAGCCCCAGCATTTT
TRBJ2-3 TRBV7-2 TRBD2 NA CASSLGLARTDTQYF TGTGCCAGCAGCTTGGGACTAGCGAGGACAGATACGCAGTATTTT
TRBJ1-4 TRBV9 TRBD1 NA CASSVGRGQYHEKLFF TGTGCCAGCAGCGTAGGACGGGGACAGTACCATGAAAAACTGTTTTTT
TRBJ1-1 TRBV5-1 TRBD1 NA CASSFAKLGQGADEAFF TGCGCCAGCAGCTTTGCCAAGCTCGGACAGGGGGCCGATGAAGCTTTCTTT
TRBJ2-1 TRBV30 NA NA CAWSVRLYEQFF TGTGCCTGGAGTGTACGACTTTATGAGCAGTTCTTC
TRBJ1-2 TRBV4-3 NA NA CASSQGRGWGGNGYTF TGCGCCAGCAGCCAAGGGAGAGGGTGGGGAGGGAATGGCTACACCTTC
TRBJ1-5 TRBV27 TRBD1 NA CASSIGTGVLNQPQHF TGTGCCAGCAGCATCGGGACAGGGGTTCTAAATCAGCCCCAGCATTTT
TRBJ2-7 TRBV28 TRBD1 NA CASSPDRGVSYEQYF TGTGCCAGCAGTCCCGACAGGGGGGTATCCTACGAGCAGTACTTC
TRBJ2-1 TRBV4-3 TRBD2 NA CASSQELAGDSYNEQFF TGCGCCAGCAGCCAAGAACTAGCGGGAGACTCCTACAATGAGCAGTTCTTC